This TCR beta chain was captured by sequencing in a study of T cells in Graves' hyperthyroidism and ophthalmopathy. CDR3 length: 23 amino acids. Germline V lookup: CDR1 PRHDT, CDR2 FYEKMQ (reference sequence). Between the trimmed V and J ends, which lost 8 bases and 7 bases, there was a span of 45 bases. This clonotype was detected ten times or more. Diagnoses were made from clinical symptoms, serum measures (thyroxine and TRAb), thyroid ultrasound and orbital computed tomography. Amplification targeted TCR beta CDR3 regions from RNA transcripts. The HTBI primer set drove a first-round RT-PCR of the TCR CDR3. TCRdb reprocessed the multiplex PCR reads with MiXCR, giving one entry per CDR3 protein. The data show around 250,000 distinct CDR3 sequences, approximately 14% seen once.

The rearrangement links TRBV13 to TRBJ2-1; perhaps D is TRBD1 or TRBD2 (6 bases each). The sequence was obtained from a woman aged 40 to 50 with Graves' hyperthyroidism that later progressed to Graves' ophthalmopathy. Material: blood. The CDR3 here is CASRTGGGFSSSNSFLMRNEQFF. In nucleotides, the CDR3 is TGTGCCAGCCGAACCGGGGGCGGGTTTTCTTCTTCGAATAGCTTTTTGATGCGGAATGAGCAGTTCTTC.